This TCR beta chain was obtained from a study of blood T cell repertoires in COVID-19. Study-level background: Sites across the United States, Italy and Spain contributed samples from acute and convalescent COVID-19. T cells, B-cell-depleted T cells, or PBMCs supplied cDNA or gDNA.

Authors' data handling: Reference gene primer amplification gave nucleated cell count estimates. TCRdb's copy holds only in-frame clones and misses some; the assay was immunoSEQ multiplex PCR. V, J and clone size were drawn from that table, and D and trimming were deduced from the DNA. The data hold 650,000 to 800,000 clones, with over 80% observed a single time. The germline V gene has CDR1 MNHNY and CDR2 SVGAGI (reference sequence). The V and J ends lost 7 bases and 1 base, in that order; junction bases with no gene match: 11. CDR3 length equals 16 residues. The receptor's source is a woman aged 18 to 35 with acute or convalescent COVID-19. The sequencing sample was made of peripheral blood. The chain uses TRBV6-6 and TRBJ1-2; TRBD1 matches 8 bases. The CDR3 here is CASKIDRGAINYGYTF. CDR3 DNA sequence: TGTGCCAGCAAAATCGACAGGGGCGCTATTAACTATGGCTACACCTTC.